These 24 T cell receptor beta chains were sequenced from one sample in a study of T cells in Graves' hyperthyroidism and ophthalmopathy (dated by TCRdb to between 2018 and 2020). Receptors were amplified or captured by multiplex PCR. The sequencing machine was an Illumina HiSeq 2000. TCR beta CDR3 regions were amplified from RNA transcripts. The first round of RT-PCR for the TCR CDR3 was performed with the HTBI primer set and the Qiagen OneStep RT-PCR kit. Starting from the raw public reads, TCRdb applied fastp trimming at Q25, assembled clones with MiXCR and retained in-frame beta chains. Rows are unified per CDR3 protein, each entry keeping the most common DNA and genes. In this sample the table shows a few hundred thousand distinct CDR3 sequences, about 15% of which occur a single time. Around a quarter of the sample belongs to the ten largest clones. Specimen: blood. Receptor source: a woman under 30 with Graves' hyperthyroidism that later progressed to Graves' ophthalmopathy.

V usage is TRBV4-1 and J usage is TRBJ1-1, with D tentatively TRBD1 (5 bases). Germline V gene lookup returns CDR1 MGHRA and CDR2 YSYEKL. This CDR3 comprises 19 residues. V was trimmed by 1 base and J by 4 bases, leaving 25 bases between them. CDR3 protein: CASSQGNVAGHYLGTEAFF. CDR3 DNA: TGCGCCAGCAGCCAAGGGAACGTCGCTGGACACTATCTGGGCACTGAAGCTTTCTTT.

This clonotype came up many times. The chain couples TRBV5-1 to TRBJ1-2, with 7 positions matching TRBD1. There are 14 residues in the CDR3. J was trimmed by 5 bases and V by 4 bases; bases with no gene match: 8. Per germline, CDR1 SGHRS and CDR2 YFSETQ. CDR3 bases: TGCGCCAGCAGCCGCACTGGACAGGAGTATGGCTACACCTTC. This gives the protein CASSRTGQEYGYTF.

This chain uses TRBV7-9 with TRBJ1-1, with D unclear. The CDR3 has 16 residues. Germline assignment: CDR1 SEHNR and CDR2 FQNEAQ (reference sequence). V shed 1 base and J shed 6 bases, with 18 bases lying between them. The CDR3 region has the DNA TGTGCCAGCAGCTTAGGGGGAAATGGGGTTAGTGCTGAAGCTTTCTTT. The encoded protein is CASSLGGNGVSAEAFF.

The V gene is TRBV7-2, the J gene TRBJ2-2, with D possibly being TRBD2 (5 bases). The V end was cut by 6 bases, the J end by 5 bases, with 16 bases between. This CDR3 region has 15 residues. Germline CDR1 SGHTA, CDR2 FQGNSA. CDR3 bases: TGTGCCAGCAGACAAACTAGATCTTCGACCGGGGAGCTGTTTTTT. Protein sequence: CASRQTRSSTGELFF. The full variable domain, in which reference TRBV7-2 and TRBJ2-2 provide the parts outside the CDR3, is GAGVSQSPSNKVTEKGKDVELRCDPISGHTALYWYRQSLGQGLEFLIYFQGNSAPDKSGLPSDRFSAERTGGSVSTLTIQRTQQEDSAVYLCASRQTRSSTGELFFGEGSRLTVL.

This clonotype has only a few counts. The junction departs from germline at one end; a sequencing error may be responsible. The V call is TRBV3-1, the J call TRBJ1-5; D is ambiguous. The CDR3 consists of 16 residues. The germline gives CDR1 LGHDT, CDR2 YNNKEL (reference sequence). The CDR3 coding sequence is TGCGCCAGCAGCCAAGAAGGAGGATTTTCTGCCCAGCCCCAGCATTTT. It is translated as CASSQEGGFSAQPQHF.

The gene calls are TRBV4-1 and TRBJ2-1; TRBD1 matches 7 bases. There are 15 residues in the CDR3. After removal of 4 bases from V and 2 bases from J, the junction contained 5 bases not matched to a gene. Germline values: CDR1 MGHRA, CDR2 YSYEKL. The CDR3 loop is CASSPRDSAYNEQFF. The DNA for the CDR3 is TGCGCCAGCAGCCCAAGGGACAGCGCCTACAATGAGCAGTTCTTC.

DNA of the CDR3: TGTGCCAGCAGCTTGGCCAGGGGTTTGAGTGAGCAGTTCTTC. Amino acids: CASSLARGLSEQFF. This sequence joins TRBV5-6 and TRBJ2-1; perhaps TRBD1 as D (6 bases). In germline, CDR1 is SGHDT, CDR2 YYEEEE. There are 14 residues in the CDR3. The V end was cut by 0 bases, the J end by 9 bases, with 13 bases between.

This clonotype was recorded many times. The genes are TRBV20-1 and TRBJ1-1; 8 nucleotides agree with TRBD1. Losses at the gene ends were 2 bases for V and 7 bases for J; bases not matched to a gene: 3. The CDR3 contains 12 residues. Germline values: CDR1 DFQATT, CDR2 SNEGSKA (reference sequence). DNA of the CDR3: TGCAGTGCTAGACAGGGGGCAGATGAAGCTTTCTTT. As protein: CSARQGADEAFF.

This clonotype occurred a few times. The chain links TRBV7-8 to TRBJ2-1; D call uncertain. Germline-derived CDR1 and CDR2 are SGHVS and FQNEAQ. The CDR3 has 14 amino acids. Trimming stripped 4 bases from V and 9 bases from J, with 16 bases between. Written as DNA, the CDR3 is TGTGCCAGCAGCTCAATAGGATTTTCCGGTGAGCAGTTCTTC. Its protein is CASSSIGFSGEQFF.

This clonotype was seen at least ten times. The chain has TRBV27 and TRBJ2-7; no clear D. Germline V gene lookup returns CDR1 MNHEY and CDR2 SMNVEV (reference sequence). The CDR3 contains 14 residues. The V end was cut by 2 bases, the J end by 1 base, with 9 bases between. The CDR3 reads CASSLNLGSYEQYF. CDR3 DNA sequence: TGTGCCAGCAGTTTAAACCTAGGGTCCTACGAGCAGTACTTC.

Ten or more counts support this clonotype. The gene calls are TRBV18 and TRBJ2-1, with D unresolved. In germline, CDR1 is KGHSH, CDR2 LQKENI. This CDR3 contains 15 residues. V lost 0 bases and J lost 5, with 11 bases in between. The DNA for the CDR3 is TGTGCCAGCTCACCACCGAGCTCCGTGAACAATGAGCAGTTCTTC. This gives the protein CASSPPSSVNNEQFF.

This chain connects TRBV7-9 to TRBJ2-5; no clear D. The germline gives CDR1 SEHNR, CDR2 FQNEAQ (reference sequence). The V end lost 5 bases, the J end lost 1 base, and 11 bases lay between the germline ends. The CDR3 consists of 14 residues. The CDR3 protein is CASSPNYSQETQYF. The CDR3 DNA reads as TGTGCCAGCAGCCCCAACTACTCCCAAGAGACCCAGTACTTC.

This clonotype was seen ten or more times. The rearrangement links TRBV2 to TRBJ2-7, with 9 bases fitting TRBD1. V shed 6 bases and J 2 bases; nucleotides not matched to a gene: 8. Looked up from germline, CDR1 is SNHLY and CDR2 is FYNNEI. This CDR3 has 15 amino acids. CDR3 amino acids: CASSDGQGHPYEQYF. CDR3 coding DNA: TGTGCCAGCAGCGACGGACAGGGGCATCCCTACGAGCAGTACTTC.

This clonotype was observed a handful of times. The rearrangement links TRBV28 to TRBJ1-5; a weak D match, TRBD1 (5 bases). The CDR3 covers 13 residues. V was shortened by 8 bases and J by 4 bases, with 12 bases between the two germline ends. Germline loops: CDR1 MDHEN, CDR2 SYDVKM. The CDR3 spells CASRTTGNQPQHF. CDR3 sequence (DNA): TGTGCCAGCCGAACTACAGGAAATCAGCCCCAGCATTTT. Together with reference TRBV28 and TRBJ1-5, the CDR3 gives the full variable domain: DVKVTQSSRYLVKRTGEKVFLECVQDMDHENMFWYRQDPGLGLRLIYFSYDVKMKEKGDIPEGYSVSREKKERFSLILESASTNQTSMYLCASRTTGNQPQHFGDGTRLSIL.

This clonotype was found many times. The chain combines TRBV13 with TRBJ2-1; 14 bases match TRBD2. The CDR3 spans 19 residues. Per germline, CDR1 PRHDT and CDR2 FYEKMQ (reference sequence). Unmatched junction bases numbered 9, after V lost 5 bases and J lost 0 bases. Written as DNA, the CDR3 is TGTGCCAGCAGCCCGACGACTAGCGGGAGGGGACACTCCTACAATGAGCAGTTCTTC. Its protein product is CASSPTTSGRGHSYNEQFF.

V gene TRBV5-6 combines with J gene TRBJ1-4; D gene ambiguous. CDR1 and CDR2 from the germline V gene are SGHDT and YYEEEE. V was cut by 0 bases and J by 4 bases, with 10 bases left in between. The CDR3 spans 15 residues. The chain's CDR3 is CASSLATHRNEKLFF. Here the CDR3 DNA reads TGTGCCAGCAGCTTGGCCACACACCGTAATGAAAAACTGTTTTTT.

The table lists this clonotype with many counts. The chain combines TRBV4-1 with TRBJ2-7, with D perhaps being TRBD1 or TRBD2 (5 bases each). Germline V gives CDR1 MGHRA, CDR2 YSYEKL. The length of the CDR3 is 14 residues. V was shortened by 5 bases and J by 6 bases, with 17 bases between the two germline ends. Written as DNA, the CDR3 is TGCGCCAGCAGCGTTGGGACGCTCCGGGGCGAGCAGTACTTC. Amino acids: CASSVGTLRGEQYF.

The chain couples TRBV27 to TRBJ1-1; TRBD1 aligns across 9 bases. The V gene end was trimmed by 2 bases and the J gene end by 4 bases; junction bases not matched to a gene: 5. This CDR3 is 15 amino acids long. Germline CDR1 reads MNHEY; CDR2 reads SMNVEV (reference sequence). CDR3 bases: TGTGCCAGCAGTTTAGGCGGGACAGGGATCACTGAAGCTTTCTTT. Its translation: CASSLGGTGITEAFF.

The rearrangement uses TRBV6-2 or TRBV6-3 and TRBJ1-5; 7 bases are shared with TRBD1. Germline CDR1 MNHEY, CDR2 SVGEGT. With V trimmed by 5 bases and J by 0 bases, 10 bases remained unmatched. The CDR3 length is 17 residues. The DNA for the CDR3 is TGTGCCAGCAGTGGGGGGAAACAGGGGATTAGCAATCAGCCCCAGCATTTT. Encoded protein: CASSGGKQGISNQPQHF.

This clonotype was seen many times. The V and J genes are TRBV6-1 and TRBJ2-7, with D perhaps matching TRBD1 or TRBD2 (5 bases each). Germline loops: CDR1 MNHNS, CDR2 SASEGT. The CDR3 consists of 13 residues. Trimming left V 5 bases short and J 4 bases short, with 12 bases between. CDR3 nucleotides: TGTGCCAGCAGTCACCGGGACGGTTACGAGCAGTACTTC. Residues: CASSHRDGYEQYF.

V usage is TRBV20-1 and J usage is TRBJ2-5, with D hard to call. The V gene lost 1 base and the J gene lost 5 bases, with 11 bases spanning the gap. Germline V gene sequence: CDR1 DFQATT, CDR2 SNEGSKA (reference sequence). This CDR3 has 13 residues. The CDR3 spells CSARGVPRETQYF. The DNA for the CDR3 is TGCAGTGCTAGAGGGGTGCCGCGGGAGACCCAGTACTTC.

The chain is built from TRBV14 and TRBJ2-7; D may be TRBD1 or TRBD2 (5 bases each). The CDR3 runs 15 residues. Between the trimmed V and J ends, which lost 0 bases and 2 bases, there was a span of 11 bases. The germline V gene has CDR1 SGHDN and CDR2 FVKESK. CDR3 sequence reads: CASSQDGGPTYEQYF. CDR3 bases: TGTGCCAGCAGCCAAGATGGGGGTCCAACCTACGAGCAGTACTTC.

This clonotype was counted ten times or more. V and J are TRBV7-9 and TRBJ2-2, with 7 bases fitting TRBD1. Trimming cost V 3 bases and J 2 bases; bases outside gene matches: 6. Germline V gene lookup returns CDR1 SEHNR and CDR2 FQNEAQ (reference sequence). The CDR3 is made up of 16 amino acids. The CDR3 sequence is CASSFTGTVNTGELFF. CDR3 DNA: TGTGCCAGCAGCTTTACCGGGACAGTTAACACCGGGGAGCTGTTTTTT.

CDR3 in DNA: TGTGCCATCAGGCTGGGGACCTCCTACGAGCAGTACTTC. This sequence encodes CAIRLGTSYEQYF. The chain recombines TRBV10-3 with TRBJ2-7; D tentatively reads TRBD1 or TRBD2 (5 bases each). This CDR3 contains 13 residues. The V and J ends lost 6 bases and 0 bases respectively, with 9 bases between them. Germline assignment: CDR1 ENHRY and CDR2 SYGVKD.